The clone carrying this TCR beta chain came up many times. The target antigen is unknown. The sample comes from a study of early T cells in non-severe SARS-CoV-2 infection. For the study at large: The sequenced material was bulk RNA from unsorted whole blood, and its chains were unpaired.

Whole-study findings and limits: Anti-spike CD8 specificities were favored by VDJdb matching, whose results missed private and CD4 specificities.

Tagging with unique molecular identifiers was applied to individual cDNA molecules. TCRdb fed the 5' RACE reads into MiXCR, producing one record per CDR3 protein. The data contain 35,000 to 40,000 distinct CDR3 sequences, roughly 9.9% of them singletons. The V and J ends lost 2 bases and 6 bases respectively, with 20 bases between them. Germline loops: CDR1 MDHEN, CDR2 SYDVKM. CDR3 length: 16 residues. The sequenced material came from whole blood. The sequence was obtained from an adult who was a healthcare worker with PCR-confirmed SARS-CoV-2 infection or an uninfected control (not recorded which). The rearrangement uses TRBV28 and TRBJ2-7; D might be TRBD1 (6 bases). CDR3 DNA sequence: TGTGCCAGCAGTTTACCTGCCGGACAGTCTTCTCGCGAGCAGTACTTC. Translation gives CASSLPAGQSSREQYF.